These 27 T cell receptor beta chains came from one sample sequenced in a study of shared clonotypes between healthy human individuals. Here immunoSEQ multiplex PCR was the method, and the copy in TCRdb shows in-frame clones only, minus some. The sample shows roughly 480,000 clones, less than 80% of them seen only once. Source material: PBMCs. All receptors derive from a woman in her forties in good health. Some clones in this sample may be carry-over from other donors' samples.

This chain uses TRBV9 with TRBJ2-7, with TRBD2 matching 7 bases. Looked up from germline, CDR1 is SGDLS and CDR2 is YYNGEE. J was trimmed by 0 bases and V by 0 bases; bases with no gene match: 3. CDR3 size: 15 residues. This CDR3 is CASSVEAGPSYEQYF. For the CDR3, the DNA is TGTGCCAGCAGCGTAGAAGCGGGACCCTCCTACGAGCAGTACTTC.

This sequence joins TRBV7-8 and TRBJ1-1; 9 bases align to TRBD1. The CDR3 consists of 15 residues. V dropped 5 bases and J dropped 4; count of bases not matched to a gene: 8. Per the germline V gene, CDR1 is SGHVS and CDR2 is FQNEAQ. CDR3 coding DNA: TGTGCCAGCAGCCCGGGAGACAGGGGGGGCACTGAAGCTTTCTTT. As protein: CASSPGDRGGTEAFF.

This clone was observed once. The chain joins TRBV6-1 to TRBJ2-5, with D perhaps matching TRBD2 (7 bases). The CDR3 is made up of 16 amino acids. V gave up 2 bases and J gave up 2 bases, with 15 bases separating them. Germline V CDR1 and CDR2: MNHNS, SASEGT. This CDR3 reads CASSERRGGRQETQYF. CDR3 DNA sequence: TGTGCCAGCAGTGAACGGAGGGGGGGCCGACAAGAGACCCAGTACTTC.

This chain connects TRBV28 to TRBJ1-4, with a possible D match to TRBD1 (5 bases). V lost 6 bases and J 8 bases, leaving 16 bases between the germline ends. The germline V gene encodes CDR1 MDHEN and CDR2 SYDVKM. This CDR3 contains 14 residues. The CDR3 is CASSLTALGEKLFF. The CDR3, as DNA: TGTGCCAGCAGCCTGACAGCTTTGGGCGAAAAACTGTTTTTT.

This rearrangement joins TRBV11-2 to TRBJ2-1; tentative D call: TRBD2 (7 bases). Trimming removed 5 bases from V and 12 bases from J, with 23 bases in between. This CDR3 is 15 amino acids long. The germline gives CDR1 SGHAT, CDR2 FQNNGV. CDR3 protein: CASSPIGGGGKGQFF. The CDR3 nucleotides read TGTGCCAGCAGCCCCATTGGGGGAGGGGGGAAGGGGCAGTTCTTC.

The rearrangement uses TRBV18 and TRBJ2-5; 10 bases match TRBD2. CDR1 and CDR2 from the germline V gene are KGHSH and LQKENI. V was clipped by 3 bases and J by 1 base; unmatched bases: 11. The CDR3 covers 18 residues. The CDR3 DNA follows: TGTGCCAGCTCACCGAGTAGCGGGAGGAGCTGGAGCCAAGAGACCCAGTACTTC. Translating gives CASSPSSGRSWSQETQYF.

V usage is TRBV27 and J usage is TRBJ2-4; no definite D call. The V and J ends lost 0 bases and 0 bases respectively, with 3 bases between them. Germline-derived CDR1 and CDR2 are MNHEY and SMNVEV (reference sequence). CDR3 size: 14 residues. CDR3 nucleotide sequence: TGTGCCAGCAGTTTATCCGGAGCCAAAAACATTCAGTACTTC. As protein: CASSLSGAKNIQYF.

V and J are TRBV23-1 and TRBJ2-4, with D hard to call. TRBV23-1 is sorted into the ORF group, with uncertain function. V lost 4 bases and J lost 0, with 16 bases in between. This CDR3 region has 17 residues. The chain's CDR3 is CASSPPSPYLAKNIQYF. In DNA, the CDR3 is TGCGCCAGCAGTCCCCCCTCTCCTTATCTAGCCAAAAACATTCAGTACTTC.

The J gene is TRBJ2-3, the V gene TRBV19; D ambiguous. V lost 5 bases and J 4 bases, leaving 7 bases between the germline ends. The CDR3 consists of 12 residues. The germline V gene has CDR1 LNHDA and CDR2 SQIVND (reference sequence). The CDR3 sequence is CASSFDADTQYF. CDR3 nucleotides: TGTGCCAGTAGTTTTGACGCAGATACGCAGTATTTT.

The V and J genes are TRBV30 and TRBJ1-5; 9 positions agree with TRBD1. Per germline, CDR1 GTSNPN and CDR2 SVGIG (reference sequence). J gave up 2 bases and V 1 base, and 0 bases lay outside the gene matches. The CDR3 spans 14 residues. CDR3 in DNA: TGTGCCTGGAGTGGGACAGGGGGCAATCAGCCCCAGCATTTT. Translation gives CAWSGTGGNQPQHF.

The V call is TRBV5-1, the J call TRBJ2-1; D assignment may be TRBD1 or TRBD2 (5 bases each). CDR3 length equals 15 residues. Germline CDR1 reads SGHRS; CDR2 reads YFSETQ. V dropped 6 bases and J dropped 3 bases, with 16 bases sitting between them. The CDR3 region has the DNA TGCGCCAGCACTAAGGTCGGGGCGGGCTACAATGAGCAGTTCTTC. Amino acid sequence: CASTKVGAGYNEQFF.

V and J are TRBV11-3 and TRBJ2-3; D perhaps matches TRBD2 (6 bases). The CDR3 consists of 15 residues. V lost 4 bases, J lost 2 bases, and 13 bases lay in between. Germline V CDR1 and CDR2: SGHNT, YENEEA. CDR3 region: CASSSPSANTDTQYF. CDR3 sequence (DNA): TGTGCCAGCAGCTCGCCTAGCGCCAACACAGATACGCAGTATTTT.

The chain employs TRBV20-1 and TRBJ2-1; 10 nucleotides align to TRBD1. J gave up 10 bases and V 7 bases, and 4 bases lay outside the gene matches. The germline V gene encodes CDR1 DFQATT and CDR2 SNEGSKA (reference sequence). The CDR3 has 11 residues. CDR3 region: CSVGDRGEQFF. CDR3 nucleotide sequence: TGCAGTGTTGGGGACAGGGGAGAGCAGTTCTTC.

V is TRBV7-2 and J is TRBJ2-1, with no clear D. CDR3 length: 18 amino acids. The germline V gene encodes CDR1 SGHTA and CDR2 FQGNSA. V was trimmed by 1 base and J by 4 bases, leaving 20 bases between them. This CDR3 reads CASSLDQLRSYVYNEQFF. The CDR3 DNA follows: TGTGCCAGCAGCTTAGACCAGCTCAGGTCCTACGTTTACAATGAGCAGTTCTTC. The whole variable domain, filled in from reference TRBV7-2 and TRBJ2-1, reads GAGVSQSPSNKVTEKGKDVELRCDPISGHTALYWYRQSLGQGLEFLIYFQGNSAPDKSGLPSDRFSAERTGGSVSTLTIQRTQQEDSAVYLCASSLDQLRSYVYNEQFFGPGTRLTVL.

CDR3 nucleotide sequence: TGTGCCAGCAGCTTGGCTATAGGGCCCAACACCGGGGAGCTGTTTTTT. Encoded protein: CASSLAIGPNTGELFF. The genes are TRBV7-7 and TRBJ2-2, with unresolved D. CDR3 length: 16 amino acids. V was pared by 3 bases and J by 2 bases, with 13 bases between. CDR1 and CDR2 from the germline V gene are SSHAT and FNYEAQ (reference sequence). The whole variable domain, filled in from reference TRBV7-7 and TRBJ2-2, reads GAGVSQSPRYKVTKRGQDVTLRCDPISSHATLYWYQQALGQGPEFLTYFNYEAQPDKSGLPSDRFSAERPEGSISTLTIQRTEQRDSAMYRCASSLAIGPNTGELFFGEGSRLTVL.

The rearrangement links TRBV9 to TRBJ2-5, with D hard to call. Per the germline V gene, CDR1 is SGDLS and CDR2 is YYNGEE. V lost 4 bases to trimming and J lost 2 bases, with 18 bases between them. The CDR3 runs 16 residues. The CDR3 DNA reads TGTGCCAGCAGCCCCCAATCGGCATCACTTCAAGAGACCCAGTACTTC. This sequence encodes CASSPQSASLQETQYF.

This clone was detected once. This chain links TRBV7-8 with TRBJ1-1; D unresolved. The germline CDR1 and CDR2 sequences are SGHVS and FQNEAQ. The CDR3 loop spans 15 amino acids. V lost 1 base and J 4 bases, leaving 13 bases between the germline ends. The CDR3 is CASSLGPRAVTEAFF. In DNA form, the CDR3 reads TGTGCCAGCAGCTTAGGTCCCCGGGCGGTCACTGAAGCTTTCTTT.

V gene TRBV7-3 combines with J gene TRBJ1-2, with D uncertain. The CDR3 is 14 residues long. V was trimmed by 5 bases and J by 4 bases, leaving 14 bases between them. Germline V lookup: CDR1 SGHTA, CDR2 FQGTGA. The CDR3 bases are TGTGCCAGCAGCCCTTCAGGACGAGGCTATGGCTACACCTTC. Its translation: CASSPSGRGYGYTF.

For this clone: With only one base between it and a far larger clone, this is likely a read error. This chain links TRBV28 with TRBJ2-7, with 7 bases identical to TRBD1. The J segment lost 2 bases and the V segment lost 8 bases, leaving 3 bases of the junction unmatched. The CDR3 is 12 residues long. Per the germline V gene, CDR1 is MDHEN and CDR2 is SYDVKM. CDR3 sequence reads: CASETGTYEQYF. In DNA form, the CDR3 reads TGTGCCAGCGAGACAGGGACCTACGAGCAGTACTTC.

This clone occurred once. V gene TRBV30 combines with J gene TRBJ1-2; D unclear. This CDR3 is 11 amino acids long. The V end was cut by 5 bases, the J end by 4 bases, with 8 bases between. Germline V gives CDR1 GTSNPN, CDR2 SVGIG (reference sequence). CDR3 bases: TGTGCCTGGGAGCGAACCTATGGCTACACCTTC. Its translation: CAWERTYGYTF. The variable domain in full, completed from reference TRBV30 and TRBJ1-2, reads SQTIHQWPATLVQPVGSPLSLECTVEGTSNPNLYWYRQAAGRGLQLLFYSVGIGQISSEVPQNLSASRPQDRQFILSSKKLLLSDSGFYLCAWERTYGYTFGSGTRLTVV.

The chain is built from TRBV11-1 and TRBJ1-6; D remains unclear. The CDR3 is made up of 14 amino acids. Trimming took off 5 bases at V and 8 bases at J, with 13 bases between the two ends. Germline V gene data show CDR1 as SGHAT and CDR2 as FQDESV (reference sequence). The CDR3 spells CASSPGSWDSPLHF. The CDR3 DNA follows: TGTGCCAGCAGCCCGGGCTCCTGGGATTCACCCCTCCACTTT.

CDR3 nucleotides: TGTGCCAGCTCATCCCTAGGACAGTTGGAGACCCAGTACTTC. It codes for CASSSLGQLETQYF. The rearrangement uses TRBV18 and TRBJ2-5, with TRBD1 as a possible D gene (6 bases). V dropped 5 bases and J dropped 5 bases, with 15 bases sitting between them. Germline V gene data show CDR1 as KGHSH and CDR2 as LQKENI. This CDR3 has 14 amino acids.

The V call is TRBV18, the J call TRBJ2-7, with 7 bases matching TRBD2. The CDR3 extends over 16 amino acids. The J segment lost 7 bases and the V segment lost 3 bases, leaving 15 bases of the junction unmatched. Per germline, CDR1 KGHSH and CDR2 LQKENI. CDR3 bases: TGTGCCAGCTCACCGGCGGGAGTTCGAGCTTCGGGGGAGCAGTACTTC. As protein: CASSPAGVRASGEQYF.

This clone was counted only a few times. The rearrangement uses TRBV7-2 and TRBJ2-3; 11 nucleotides agree with TRBD2. V was clipped by 1 base and J by 5 bases; unmatched bases: 11. Germline loops: CDR1 SGHTA, CDR2 FQGNSA. This CDR3 contains 18 residues. The CDR3 is CASSLVLAGGPGLDTQYF. CDR3 sequence (DNA): TGTGCCAGCAGCTTAGTCTTAGCGGGAGGGCCGGGGTTAGATACGCAGTATTTT.

The chain employs TRBV11-2 and TRBJ1-3; D may be TRBD1 (5 bases). V was shortened by 4 bases and J by 4 bases, with 8 bases between the two germline ends. There are 13 residues in the CDR3. The germline gives CDR1 SGHAT, CDR2 FQNNGV. The CDR3 spells CASSSDRGNTIYF. CDR3 bases: TGTGCCAGCAGCTCTGACAGAGGAAACACCATATATTTT.

V usage is TRBV29-1 and J usage is TRBJ2-2, with D perhaps being TRBD1 or TRBD2 (5 bases each). CDR3 length: 13 residues. Trimming cost V 7 bases and J 8 bases, with 17 bases left between them. Germline lookup yields CDR1 SQVTM and CDR2 ANQGSEA. The DNA for the CDR3 is TGCAGCGGGGGCGTCGGGGCGGGTGGGGAGCTGTTTTTT. Translated: CSGGVGAGGELFF.

The rearrangement uses TRBV28 and TRBJ2-2; D gene unclear. CDR1 is MDHEN and CDR2 is SYDVKM in the germline V gene. Deletions cut 2 bases from V and 9 bases from J, with 4 bases between. The CDR3 consists of 11 residues. DNA for the CDR3: TGTGCCAGCAGTTTAAGGCGGGAGCTGTTTTTT. This encodes CASSLRRELFF.